What follows are 32 T cell receptor beta chains derived from one specimen sequenced in a study of human T cells and chemical hapten exposure. Time point defined: pre-sensitization, week 0. As for treatment: therapeutic diphenylcyclopropenone sensitization with weekly scalp DPC. TCRdb reprocessed the RACE reads via MiXCR and lists one record per CDR3 protein. Here the sample spans 30,000 to 40,000 distinct CDR3 sequences, 7.5% to 8% being singletons. Sequenced here: whole blood, sampled in connection with sensitization to the hapten diphenylcyclopropenone (DPC). The receptors originated from a woman in her fifties or sixties with alopecia areata. Some clones in this sample may be carry-over from other donors' samples.

The V and J genes are TRBV7-9 and TRBJ2-1, with D perhaps TRBD2 (6 bases). The CDR3 length is 13 residues. Between the trimmed V and J ends, which lost 2 bases and 9 bases, there was a span of 11 bases. Germline values: CDR1 SEHNR, CDR2 FQNEAQ (reference sequence). The CDR3 loop is CASSLPGESEQFF. Here the CDR3 DNA reads TGTGCCAGCAGCTTACCGGGGGAAAGTGAGCAGTTCTTC.

This clonotype was recorded many times. The chain combines TRBV6-5 with TRBJ2-3; TRBD2 agrees at 11 bases. J gave up 1 base and V 6 bases, and 3 bases lay outside the gene matches. The CDR3 has 15 residues. The germline gives CDR1 MNHEY, CDR2 SVGAGI. The CDR3 loop reads CASRAGLAGTDTQYF. The CDR3 nucleotides are TGTGCCAGCAGGGCGGGACTAGCGGGCACAGATACGCAGTATTTT.

The sample holds many counts of this clonotype. The chain is built from TRBV20-1 and TRBJ1-1; D may be TRBD1 (5 bases). The germline CDR1 and CDR2 sequences are DFQATT and SNEGSKA (reference sequence). Trimming took 0 bases from V and 10 from J, leaving 18 bases between them. This CDR3 spans 14 amino acids. The chain's CDR3 is CSARDSQGRRGAFF. The CDR3 nucleotides read TGCAGTGCTAGAGATAGCCAGGGACGGAGAGGAGCTTTCTTT.

This clonotype was seen at least ten times. CDR3 sequence: CASSIGSNNEQFF. In nucleotides, the CDR3 is TGTGCCAGTAGTATTGGGAGTAACAATGAGCAGTTCTTC. The gene calls are TRBV19 and TRBJ2-1, with a weak D call TRBD2 (5 bases). Germline loops: CDR1 LNHDA, CDR2 SQIVND (reference sequence). The CDR3 loop spans 13 amino acids. Trimming left V 3 bases short and J 5 bases short, with 8 bases between. The whole variable domain, remainder taken from reference TRBV19 and TRBJ2-1, is DGGITQSPKYLFRKEGQNVTLSCEQNLNHDAMYWYRQDPGQGLRLIYYSQIVNDFQKGDIAEGYSVSREKKESFPLTVTSAQKNPTAFYLCASSIGSNNEQFFGPGTRLTVL.

This clonotype came up a few times. The V and J genes are TRBV18 and TRBJ2-3; possible D gene TRBD2, 6 bases. Deletions cut 10 bases from V and 6 bases from J, with 11 bases between. Germline CDR1 KGHSH, CDR2 LQKENI. The CDR3 runs 11 residues. The CDR3 DNA sequence: TGTGCCACCGCACGGGGGGATACGCAGTATTTT. Its translation is CATARGDTQYF.

The rearrangement joins TRBV2 to TRBJ1-2; D is ambiguous. Trimming took off 2 bases at V and 4 bases at J, with 8 bases between the two ends. Germline V gives CDR1 SNHLY, CDR2 FYNNEI. The CDR3 extends over 13 amino acids. The CDR3 nucleotides are TGTGCCAGCAGTGAAAAGTTGAGCTATGGCTACACCTTC. Amino acids: CASSEKLSYGYTF.

This clonotype was counted a few times. This rearrangement joins TRBV6-2 or TRBV6-3 to TRBJ2-5; tentatively, D is TRBD2 (6 bases). The V gene's germline CDR1 is MNHEY and CDR2 SVGEGT. The CDR3 totals 10 residues. Trimming stripped 8 bases from V and 5 bases from J, with 6 bases between. The CDR3 loop reads CASRGETQYF. The CDR3 DNA follows: TGTGCCAGCCGGGGGGAGACCCAGTACTTC.

This clonotype was counted at least ten times. The V and J genes are TRBV3-1 and TRBJ2-7; 7 bases line up with TRBD2. The CDR3 spans 17 residues. In germline, CDR1 is LGHDT, CDR2 YNNKEL (reference sequence). Germline trimming cut 0 bases from V and 4 bases from J; bases unmatched to any gene: 12. The CDR3 DNA sequence: TGTGCCAGCAGCCAAGATCAGTTTGCTAGCGGCTTTTACGAGCAGTACTTC. Translation gives CASSQDQFASGFYEQYF.

This clonotype appeared many times. V usage is TRBV4-1 and J usage is TRBJ2-7; D is possibly TRBD1 or TRBD2 (5 bases each). Per germline, CDR1 MGHRA and CDR2 YSYEKL. The CDR3 loop spans 13 amino acids. The V end was cut by 1 base, the J end by 13 bases, with 17 bases between. The CDR3 sequence is CASSQVGEGQRYF. CDR3 DNA: TGCGCCAGCAGCCAAGTGGGCGAGGGGCAGAGATACTTC.

This clonotype was observed at least ten times. The rearrangement links TRBV18 to TRBJ2-3; possible D gene TRBD2, 6 bases. Germline V CDR1 and CDR2: KGHSH, LQKENI. CDR3 length: 11 residues. Trimming stripped 8 bases from V and 6 bases from J, with 9 bases between. DNA of the CDR3: TGTGCCAGCCAGGCGGGGGATACGCAGTATTTT. Translation gives CASQAGDTQYF. The full variable domain, with the rest looked up from reference TRBV18 and TRBJ2-3, is NAGVMQNPRHLVRRRGQEARLRCSPMKGHSHVYWYRQLPEEGLKFMVYLQKENIIDESGMPKERFSAEFPKEGPSILRIQQVVRGDSAAYFCASQAGDTQYFGPGTRLTVL.

This clonotype was observed many times. The chain couples TRBV5-1 to TRBJ2-3; D possibly matches TRBD1 or TRBD2 (7 bases each). The ends were cut back, 4 bases at V and 5 bases at J, with 14 bases in the middle. The CDR3 has 14 amino acids. CDR1 and CDR2 (germline): SGHRS, YFSETQ. The CDR3 DNA follows: TGCGCCAGCAGCACAGGGGTAGCGGGAGATACGCAGTATTTT. Amino acids: CASSTGVAGDTQYF.

This clonotype was seen repeatedly, ten times or more. This rearrangement joins TRBV11-2 to TRBJ2-7, with a possible D match to TRBD1 (5 bases). CDR1 SGHAT and CDR2 FQNNGV come from the germline V gene. The CDR3 covers 13 residues. Trimming took off 4 bases at V and 4 bases at J, with 11 bases between the two ends. In DNA, the CDR3 is TGTGCCAGCAGCTACCCTCAGGGATACGAGCAGTACTTC. Translating gives CASSYPQGYEQYF.

This clonotype occurred many times. The chain has TRBV19 and TRBJ1-2; weak D call: TRBD1 (5 bases). The germline CDR1 and CDR2 sequences are LNHDA and SQIVND (reference sequence). The germline V and J ends were trimmed by 4 bases and 7 bases, with 13 bases remaining between them. The CDR3 has 13 residues. The CDR3 is CASSNQGSRGYTF. The CDR3 nucleotides are TGTGCCAGTAGTAATCAGGGAAGCCGTGGCTACACCTTC.

Points on this clonotype: A much larger clone sits a single nucleotide away, making a read error possible. The chain couples TRBV28 to TRBJ2-3; maybe TRBD1 (5 bases). The J call may not be correct, given that the DNA end is closer to TRBJ1-5. Germline-derived CDR1 and CDR2 are MDHEN and SYDVKM. This CDR3 region has 18 residues. In DNA, the CDR3 is TGTGCCAGCAGCCTGGGACTAGCGGGAGGGTCGAGCACAGATACGCAGCATTTT. This encodes CASSLGLAGGSSTDTQHF.

At least ten counts were recorded for this clonotype. The V gene is TRBV5-1, the J gene TRBJ2-7; TRBD1 might be the D (6 bases). This CDR3 region has 12 residues. Looked up from germline, CDR1 is SGHRS and CDR2 is YFSETQ. Trimming removed 7 bases at V and 6 bases at J, with 14 bases between. The CDR3 spells CASYRVSGEQYF. DNA for the CDR3: TGCGCCAGCTACAGGGTTTCAGGCGAGCAGTACTTC.

This clonotype was counted at least ten times. The V gene is TRBV11-2, the J gene TRBJ2-1; no firm D call. The CDR3 is 16 residues long. The V and J ends lost 4 bases and 0 bases respectively, with 13 bases between them. Per the germline V gene, CDR1 is SGHAT and CDR2 is FQNNGV. DNA for the CDR3: TGTGCCAGCAGCTCAAGACTTACAAGCTCCTACAATGAGCAGTTCTTC. The encoded protein is CASSSRLTSSYNEQFF.

In its sample, this clonotype was seen many times. J is TRBJ1-1 and V is TRBV11-3; D remains ambiguous. Trimming shortened V by 7 bases and J by 1 base, and 19 bases separated the two germline ends. CDR3 length: 16 amino acids. CDR1 is SGHNT and CDR2 is YENEEA in the germline V gene. CDR3 nucleotides: TGTGCCAGCATTCACCGGACGGAGCTGGGGAACACTGAAGCTTTCTTT. The encoded protein is CASIHRTELGNTEAFF.

Many counts were recorded for this clonotype. The J gene is TRBJ1-5, the V gene TRBV12-3 or TRBV12-4; perhaps TRBD1 as D (6 bases). Trimming stripped 2 bases from V and 4 bases from J, with 21 bases between. This CDR3 region has 18 residues. In nucleotides, the CDR3 is TGTGCCAGCAGTTTACTGGCCGGGGGCGTCGGCCCAAATCAGCCCCAGCATTTT. Its protein product is CASSLLAGGVGPNQPQHF.

This clonotype was detected ten times or more. V is TRBV10-3 and J is TRBJ1-1, with no clear D. The germline V gene has CDR1 ENHRY and CDR2 SYGVKD. V was pared by 5 bases and J by 3 bases, with 13 bases between. The CDR3 spans 14 residues. The CDR3 nucleotides read TGTGCCATCAGTACCCTTGGTCGGGACACTGAAGCTTTCTTT. This translates into CAISTLGRDTEAFF.

The sample holds many counts of this clonotype. The CDR3 is CSLRREGVQYF. For the CDR3, the DNA is TGCAGCCTGAGGCGGGAAGGGGTACAGTACTTC. The chain has TRBV29-1 and TRBJ2-7; a weak D match, TRBD2 (6 bases). CDR1 is SQVTM and CDR2 is ANQGSEA in the germline V gene. Trimming shortened V by 8 bases and J by 10 bases, and 18 bases separated the two germline ends. This CDR3 is 11 amino acids long.

This clonotype was observed many times. DNA for the CDR3: TGTGCCAGCAGCTCAGCGGGGACCACAGATACGCAGTATTTT. Its protein product is CASSSAGTTDTQYF. The chain is built from TRBV7-2 and TRBJ2-3, with TRBD2 identical over 7 bases. Germline values: CDR1 SGHTA, CDR2 FQGNSA. Trimming removed 4 bases from V and 2 bases from J; junction bases left unmatched: 3. This CDR3 comprises 14 residues.

This clonotype was seen many times. The V gene is TRBV10-3, the J gene TRBJ1-2, with a tentative D call TRBD1 (6 bases). The CDR3 runs to 13 residues. V lost 3 bases and J lost 8, with 13 bases in between. The germline gives CDR1 ENHRY, CDR2 SYGVKD. The CDR3 loop reads CAISERGAGGYTF. In DNA form, the CDR3 reads TGTGCCATCAGTGAACGGGGGGCCGGAGGCTACACCTTC.

This clonotype was seen many times. The chain uses TRBV6-1 and TRBJ2-1, with 9 bases lining up with TRBD1. Looked up from germline, CDR1 is MNHNS and CDR2 is SASEGT. This CDR3 has 15 residues. The ends lost 4 bases at V and 6 bases at J; junction bases unmatched: 7. The CDR3 sequence is CASSAGQGISNEQFF. DNA of the CDR3: TGTGCCAGCAGTGCGGGACAGGGTATTAGCAATGAGCAGTTCTTC.

The chain employs TRBV10-3 and TRBJ2-4, with D possibly TRBD2 on 7 matching bases. Between the trimmed V and J ends, which lost 10 bases and 0 bases, there was a span of 16 bases. Germline V gene sequence: CDR1 ENHRY, CDR2 SYGVKD. The CDR3 covers 15 residues. CDR3 in DNA: TGTGCCACCGCGGGGGCTGGTCTAGCCAAAAACATTCAGTACTTC. Encoded protein: CATAGAGLAKNIQYF.

This clonotype was seen many times. The genes are TRBV5-1 and TRBJ1-1; no reliable D call. The germline gives CDR1 SGHRS, CDR2 YFSETQ. The CDR3 is 15 residues long. Trimming took 0 bases from V and 1 from J, leaving 10 bases between them. CDR3 sequence: CASSLANDPNTEAFF. The CDR3, as DNA: TGCGCCAGCAGCTTGGCGAACGACCCGAACACTGAAGCTTTCTTT.

This clonotype has a handful of counts. This rearrangement joins TRBV27 to TRBJ2-3, with TRBD2 identical over 7 bases. The CDR3 length is 15 residues. Germline V gene data show CDR1 as MNHEY and CDR2 as SMNVEV (reference sequence). V gave up 2 bases and J gave up 2 bases; unmatched junction bases: 4. CDR3 amino acids: CASSLVAGLTDTQYF. CDR3 coding DNA: TGTGCCAGCAGTTTAGTAGCGGGCCTCACAGATACGCAGTATTTT.

This clonotype came up a few times. This chain uses TRBV12-3 or TRBV12-4 with TRBJ1-1; D is perhaps TRBD1 (5 bases). The CDR3 runs to 15 residues. The V gene lost 5 bases and the J gene lost 4 bases, with 17 bases spanning the gap. In nucleotides, the CDR3 is TGTGCCAGCAGTCTACGGACGGTCCAGGGCACTGAAGCTTTCTTT. This encodes CASSLRTVQGTEAFF.

This clonotype was counted many times. The V and J genes are TRBV29-1 and TRBJ2-7, with D unresolved. Per germline, CDR1 SQVTM and CDR2 ANQGSEA. V was cut by 5 bases and J by 6 bases, with 11 bases left in between. There are 11 residues in the CDR3. As DNA, the CDR3 is TGCAGCGTTCCCGGTGTCGCCGAGCAGTACTTC. This translates into CSVPGVAEQYF.

This clonotype was recorded a few times. The V call is TRBV6-4, the J call TRBJ2-7, with TRBD2 matching 7 bases. The CDR3 extends over 13 amino acids. The germline gives CDR1 MRHNA, CDR2 SNTAGT. V shed 5 bases, J shed 4 bases, and the junction held 5 bases outside the gene matches. The chain's CDR3 is CASSRDGGYEQYF. Here the CDR3 DNA reads TGTGCCAGCAGTCGGGACGGGGGGTACGAGCAGTACTTC.

V usage is TRBV7-6 and J usage is TRBJ2-5; D may be TRBD1 (6 bases). V was pared by 5 bases and J by 1 base, with 14 bases between. The CDR3 consists of 15 residues. Germline loops: CDR1 SGHVS, CDR2 FNYEAQ. This chain's CDR3 is CASSPASGAQETQYF. The CDR3 DNA sequence: TGTGCCAGCAGCCCAGCTTCAGGGGCCCAAGAGACCCAGTACTTC.

This clonotype has a handful of counts. The V and J genes are TRBV10-3 and TRBJ2-1; D unresolved. In germline, CDR1 is ENHRY, CDR2 SYGVKD. The V and J ends lost 0 bases and 5 bases respectively, with 11 bases between them. This CDR3 is 15 amino acids long. CDR3 DNA sequence: TGTGCCATCAGTGAGTCCGCGGCTGCCGACAATGAGCAGTTCTTC. Translating it yields CAISESAAADNEQFF.

This clonotype was seen repeatedly, ten times or more. V usage is TRBV6-2 or TRBV6-3 and J usage is TRBJ2-7; TRBD2 matches at 7 bases. Trimming removed 8 bases from V and 3 bases from J; junction bases left unmatched: 4. CDR1 and CDR2 from the germline V gene are MNHEY and SVGEGT. This CDR3 region has 12 residues. CDR3 bases: TGTGCCAGCGGGAGGGCGATCTACGAGCAGTACTTC. This encodes CASGRAIYEQYF.